Presented here are 23 T cell receptor beta chains from one specimen sequenced in a study of CD8+ T cells in alopecia areata. Extracted RNA was reverse transcribed, and the resulting cDNA served as sequencing template. Assay: immunoSEQ multiplex PCR; the TCRdb copy retains only in-frame clones and omits some. The table records about 180,000 clones, about 63% of them present only once. The sample consisted of CD4+ T cells sorted from blood, taken at week 0. The receptors come from a human donor with alopecia areata.

This clone was seen a handful of times. V and J are TRBV9 and TRBJ2-4, with TRBD2 as a possible D gene (6 bases). V dropped 2 bases and J dropped 1 base, with 7 bases sitting between them. The CDR3 is 14 amino acids. Germline V gives CDR1 SGDLS, CDR2 YYNGEE. Here the CDR3 reads CASSVRGAKNIQYF. In DNA, the CDR3 is TGTGCCAGCAGCGTCCGGGGGGCCAAAAACATTCAGTACTTC.

The chain carries TRBV9 and TRBJ2-3, with D possibly matching TRBD2 (6 bases). The CDR3 covers 16 residues. Looked up from germline, CDR1 is SGDLS and CDR2 is YYNGEE. Trimming shortened V by 3 bases and J by 0 bases, and 14 bases separated the two germline ends. The DNA for the CDR3 is TGTGCCAGCAGCGCCGCCCCCGGAGGGAGCACAGATACGCAGTATTTT. Amino acid sequence: CASSAAPGGSTDTQYF.

This clone came up a few times. V and J are TRBV29-1 and TRBJ2-7; unclear D gene. The CDR3 covers 12 residues. Trimming took 6 bases from V and 3 from J, leaving 12 bases between them. Germline V gene data show CDR1 as SQVTM and CDR2 as ANQGSEA. The CDR3 here is CSVTTAGYEQYF. DNA for the CDR3: TGCAGCGTAACGACGGCCGGCTACGAGCAGTACTTC.

This clone was seen a handful of times. This rearrangement joins TRBV19 to TRBJ2-6; a possible D gene is TRBD2 (5 bases). The CDR3 totals 15 residues. Germline values: CDR1 LNHDA, CDR2 SQIVND (reference sequence). Deletions cut 4 bases from V and 1 base from J, with 8 bases between. CDR3 sequence reads: CASSTRGSGANVLTF. Written as DNA, the CDR3 is TGTGCCAGTAGTACTCGAGGGTCTGGGGCCAACGTCCTGACTTTC.

This chain uses TRBV11-3 with TRBJ2-3; either TRBD1 or TRBD2 may fit D (5 bases each). CDR3 length: 15 amino acids. Germline values: CDR1 SGHNT, CDR2 YENEEA. V was cut by 4 bases and J by 0 bases, with 11 bases left in between. CDR3 DNA sequence: TGTGCCAGCAGCTCCGGGACCTTTAGCACAGATACGCAGTATTTT. Translation gives CASSSGTFSTDTQYF.

The V and J genes are TRBV7-2 and TRBJ2-1; tentative D call: TRBD1 (5 bases). The CDR3 loop spans 13 amino acids. V was trimmed by 0 bases and J by 10 bases, leaving 10 bases between them. Germline loops: CDR1 SGHTA, CDR2 FQGNSA. The CDR3 here is CASSLAWGKEQFF. The CDR3 DNA sequence: TGTGCCAGCAGCTTAGCGTGGGGCAAAGAGCAGTTCTTC.

V and J are TRBV10-3 and TRBJ1-1, with D possibly being TRBD1 (5 bases). The CDR3 has 15 amino acids. The ends were cut back, 6 bases at V and 1 base at J, with 15 bases in the middle. CDR1 is ENHRY, CDR2 SYGVKD, per germline. This chain's CDR3 is CAIRGQDTSNTEAFF. CDR3 nucleotides: TGTGCCATCAGGGGCCAGGACACGTCGAACACTGAAGCTTTCTTT.

This clone has a handful of counts. V and J are TRBV7-9 and TRBJ2-3, with 7 positions matching TRBD1. The CDR3 length is 15 residues. Germline V lookup: CDR1 SEHNR, CDR2 FQNEAQ (reference sequence). Losses at the gene ends were 2 bases for V and 6 bases for J; bases not matched to a gene: 8. The CDR3 region has the DNA TGTGCCAGCAGCTTATCAGAGGGGGCAGGGGATACGCAGTATTTT. Amino acids: CASSLSEGAGDTQYF.

The V gene is TRBV30, the J gene TRBJ2-1; tentatively, D is TRBD1 (7 bases). The germline V and J ends were trimmed by 0 bases and 0 bases, with 12 bases remaining between them. This CDR3 region has 16 residues. Germline loops: CDR1 GTSNPN, CDR2 SVGIG (reference sequence). This CDR3 is CAWSVQGGSSYNEQFF. The CDR3 nucleotides read TGTGCCTGGAGTGTGCAGGGGGGCAGCTCCTACAATGAGCAGTTCTTC.

In its sample, this clone was seen once. The chain is built from TRBV5-1 and TRBJ1-5; no reliable D call. Looked up from germline, CDR1 is SGHRS and CDR2 is YFSETQ. The CDR3 has 14 residues. Between the trimmed V and J ends, which lost 3 bases and 0 bases, there was a span of 7 bases. The CDR3 DNA is TGCGCCAGCAGCTACGACATTAGCAATCAGCCCCAGCATTTT. Translation: CASSYDISNQPQHF.

This chain connects TRBV4-1 to TRBJ2-1; tentative D call: TRBD1 (6 bases). There are 15 residues in the CDR3. Germline V gene sequence: CDR1 MGHRA, CDR2 YSYEKL. Trimming removed 1 base from V and 8 bases from J, with 15 bases in between. The CDR3 sequence is CASSQGGQGIYEQFF. The CDR3 nucleotides read TGCGCCAGCAGCCAAGGGGGCCAGGGGATCTATGAGCAGTTCTTC.

The rearrangement links TRBV7-9 to TRBJ2-7; tentatively, D is TRBD1 (6 bases). The CDR3 covers 12 residues. Between the trimmed V and J ends, which lost 8 bases and 3 bases, there was a span of 11 bases. Germline values: CDR1 SEHNR, CDR2 FQNEAQ (reference sequence). The CDR3 DNA is TGTGCCAGCGGCGGCAGGGGCTACGAGCAGTACTTC. Translating it yields CASGGRGYEQYF.

The chain recombines TRBV28 with TRBJ2-5, with TRBD1 matching 7 bases. The CDR3 extends over 15 amino acids. In germline, CDR1 is MDHEN, CDR2 SYDVKM. The J segment lost 2 bases and the V segment lost 3 bases, leaving 6 bases of the junction unmatched. CDR3 amino acids: CASSFVTGLQETQYF. CDR3 nucleotide sequence: TGTGCCAGCAGTTTCGTGACAGGGCTGCAAGAGACCCAGTACTTC.

The J gene is TRBJ2-3, the V gene TRBV29-1; D gene ambiguous. Trimming shortened V by 6 bases and J by 6 bases, and 10 bases separated the two germline ends. CDR3 length equals 11 residues. The germline CDR1 and CDR2 sequences are SQVTM and ANQGSEA. Here the CDR3 DNA reads TGCAGCGTCAAAAAGTTGGATACGCAGTATTTT. Its protein is CSVKKLDTQYF.

The chain is built from TRBV5-1 and TRBJ2-5; 7 bases align to TRBD1. CDR3 length equals 14 residues. CDR1 is SGHRS, CDR2 YFSETQ, per germline. Unmatched junction bases numbered 7, after V lost 6 bases and J lost 2 bases. CDR3 protein: CASNLQGSQETQYF. The CDR3 nucleotides are TGCGCCAGCAACCTACAGGGGAGTCAAGAGACCCAGTACTTC.

The chain employs TRBV5-4 and TRBJ2-5, with 7 bases identical to TRBD1. The ends lost 2 bases at V and 4 bases at J; junction bases unmatched: 5. The CDR3 extends over 14 amino acids. Per germline, CDR1 SGHNT and CDR2 YYREEE (reference sequence). CDR3 sequence reads: CASSLGTDRETQYF. The DNA of the CDR3 is TGTGCCAGCAGCTTAGGGACAGATCGAGAGACCCAGTACTTC.

This clone was picked up a small number of times. The chain links TRBV6-5 to TRBJ2-3; 9 positions match TRBD2. The germline gives CDR1 MNHEY, CDR2 SVGAGI. J lost 3 bases, V lost 5 bases, and 6 bases had no gene match. The CDR3 covers 15 residues. The CDR3 here is CASSNRGGVTDTQYF. Written as DNA, the CDR3 is TGTGCCAGCAGTAATCGCGGGGGGGTGACAGATACGCAGTATTTT.

V and J are TRBV25-1 and TRBJ1-6; D unclear. V lost 3 bases and J 5 bases, leaving 17 bases between the germline ends. The CDR3 extends over 17 amino acids. Germline assignment: CDR1 MGHDK and CDR2 SYGVNS. CDR3 region: CASSDTLQESHNSPLHF. CDR3 coding DNA: TGTGCCAGCAGTGATACCTTGCAGGAGAGCCATAATTCACCCCTCCACTTT.

The rearrangement joins TRBV30 to TRBJ2-7; 10 nucleotides match TRBD2. Germline V gene sequence: CDR1 GTSNPN, CDR2 SVGIG (reference sequence). V trimming: 4 bases; J trimming: 4 bases; junction bases outside the gene matches: 7. This CDR3 region has 14 residues. CDR3 DNA: TGTGCCTGGAAGAGGACTAGCGGAGGTTACGAGCAGTACTTC. Translated, it gives CAWKRTSGGYEQYF.

This clone was picked up a small number of times. The CDR3 spells CAWSDNSPLHF. DNA of the CDR3: TGTGCCTGGTCGGACAATTCACCCCTCCACTTT. The chain is built from TRBV30 and TRBJ1-6; no clear D gene. Germline lookup yields CDR1 GTSNPN and CDR2 SVGIG (reference sequence). V was trimmed by 5 bases and J by 7 bases, leaving 6 bases between them. This CDR3 contains 11 residues.

The chain joins TRBV5-1 to TRBJ1-2; TRBD1 agrees at 7 bases. Germline CDR1 is SGHRS and CDR2 is YFSETQ. V was pared by 3 bases and J by 8 bases, with 10 bases of the junction left unmatched. This CDR3 region has 14 residues. For the CDR3, the DNA is TGCGCCAGCAGCTCTATAACAGGGGAAGGCGGCTACACCTTC. Its translation is CASSSITGEGGYTF.

This sequence joins TRBV27 and TRBJ2-6; D not certain. V was pared by 7 bases and J by 0 bases, with 4 bases between. The CDR3 covers 13 residues. Looked up from germline, CDR1 is MNHEY and CDR2 is SMNVEV (reference sequence). The CDR3 here is CASKISGANVLTF. The CDR3 region has the DNA TGTGCCAGCAAAATCTCTGGGGCCAACGTCCTGACTTTC.

The rearrangement links TRBV7-9 to TRBJ2-5; perhaps TRBD1 as D (5 bases). The V end lost 4 bases, the J end lost 5 bases, and 17 bases lay between the germline ends. This CDR3 comprises 15 residues. Germline V gene data show CDR1 as SEHNR and CDR2 as FQNEAQ (reference sequence). This chain's CDR3 is CASSSTRQIRETQYF. CDR3 nucleotide sequence: TGTGCCAGCAGCTCAACGCGACAGATCCGGGAGACCCAGTACTTC.